Below, 27 T cell receptor beta chains from the same sample are listed, as sequenced in a study of prognosis after radiotherapy for stage I lung cancer. Two-round multiplex PCR amplified TCR beta CDR3 from genomic DNA. The first PCR round targeted every TRBV and TRBJ gene with specific primers. TCRdb recomputed calls from the multiplex PCR reads with MiXCR, one row per CDR3 protein. The repertoire holds about 16,000 distinct CDR3 sequences, with less than 45% as singletons. The sample was PBMCs, taken before or after stereotactic body radiation therapy (not recorded which). These receptors were taken from a donor at least 50 years old with non-small cell lung cancer.

This clonotype was picked up many times. This rearrangement joins TRBV2 to TRBJ2-5; the match to TRBD1 covers 12 bases. There are 12 residues in the CDR3. J gave up 13 bases and V 6 bases, and 6 bases lay outside the gene matches. Germline CDR1 SNHLY, CDR2 FYNNEI. In DNA, the CDR3 is TGTGCCAGCAGGGGGACAGGGGGCTGGCCGTACTTC. Translating gives CASRGTGGWPYF.

V usage is TRBV6-2 or TRBV6-3 and J usage is TRBJ1-6; D not resolved. The CDR3 length is 14 residues. Germline lookup yields CDR1 MNHEY and CDR2 SVGEGT. The V and J ends lost 8 bases and 6 bases respectively, with 14 bases between them. For the CDR3, the DNA is TGTGCCAGCCGACCGGGCACGGGTAATTCACCCCTCCACTTT. Amino acids: CASRPGTGNSPLHF.

With regard to this clonotype: The junction shows a germline mismatch at one end, possibly a read error. The V gene is TRBV6-2 or TRBV6-3, the J gene TRBJ2-3, with a tentative D call TRBD1 (5 bases). CDR1 MNHEY and CDR2 SVGEGT come from the germline V gene. This CDR3 spans 16 amino acids. Written as DNA, the CDR3 is TGTGCCAGCGGGGCCCCCCAGGTAGGGGTAAGAGATACTCAGTATTTT. Translated, it gives CASGAPQVGVRDTQYF.

This chain connects TRBV28 to TRBJ2-7; D unresolved. This CDR3 has 11 residues. Germline V lookup: CDR1 MDHEN, CDR2 SYDVKM. Trimming took 5 bases from V and 3 from J, leaving 5 bases between them. The CDR3 here is CASSVGYEQYF. As DNA, the CDR3 is TGTGCCAGCAGTGTGGGCTACGAGCAGTACTTC.

The V and J genes are TRBV6-2 or TRBV6-3 and TRBJ2-5; D could derive from TRBD1 or TRBD2 (5 bases each). The CDR3 has 14 residues. V was trimmed by 6 bases and J by 2 bases, leaving 13 bases between them. The germline V gene has CDR1 MNHEY and CDR2 SVGEGT. CDR3 residues: CASSRRGRQETQYF. The DNA of the CDR3 is TGTGCCAGCAGCCGCCGGGGCAGACAAGAGACCCAGTACTTC.

This clonotype was observed many times. The genes are TRBV2 and TRBJ2-3; TRBD2 is a possible D gene (5 bases). Trimming took off 4 bases at V and 3 bases at J, with 11 bases between the two ends. CDR1 and CDR2 from the germline V gene are SNHLY and FYNNEI. The CDR3 contains 14 residues. The CDR3 bases are TGTGCCAGCAGTGCCAACGGACTTACAGATACGCAGTATTTT. It specifies CASSANGLTDTQYF.

This chain joins TRBV19 and TRBJ2-7; 8 bases fit TRBD1. Germline CDR1 reads LNHDA; CDR2 reads SQIVND (reference sequence). Trimming removed 6 bases from V and 7 bases from J; junction bases left unmatched: 14. This CDR3 is built from 15 residues. The CDR3 DNA reads as TGTGCCAGTAGCACCGGGACAGGTATCCGAGGGGAGCAGTACTTC. Amino acids: CASSTGTGIRGEQYF.

The chain links TRBV19 to TRBJ2-2; 8 bases fit TRBD1. CDR3 size: 14 residues. The germline V gene encodes CDR1 LNHDA and CDR2 SQIVND (reference sequence). The J segment lost 4 bases and the V segment lost 4 bases, leaving 2 bases of the junction unmatched. CDR3 loop: CASSKDRGTGELFF. The CDR3 nucleotides are TGTGCCAGTAGTAAAGACAGGGGCACCGGGGAGCTGTTTTTT.

The chain recombines TRBV12-3 or TRBV12-4 with TRBJ1-5; 10 bases line up with TRBD1. Unmatched junction bases numbered 5, after V lost 5 bases and J lost 7 bases. This CDR3 has 14 residues. CDR3 sequence reads: CASSPTGGSQPQHF. CDR3 coding DNA: TGTGCCAGCAGTCCGACAGGGGGCTCGCAGCCCCAGCATTTT.

This clonotype was seen repeatedly, ten times or more. This chain uses TRBV19 with TRBJ1-1, with 7 bases that match TRBD1. The CDR3 spans 15 residues. V was clipped by 3 bases and J by 0 bases; unmatched bases: 4. Per the germline V gene, CDR1 is LNHDA and CDR2 is SQIVND (reference sequence). The CDR3 loop is CASSMYGQVNTEAFF. The CDR3, as DNA: TGTGCCAGTAGTATGTATGGACAGGTGAACACTGAAGCTTTCTTT.

This clonotype appeared many times. This chain joins TRBV5-5 and TRBJ1-1, with 7 nucleotides matching TRBD1. After removal of 4 bases from V and 2 bases from J, the junction contained 2 bases not matched to a gene. CDR1 and CDR2 from the germline V gene are SGHKS and YYEKEE (reference sequence). This CDR3 comprises 13 residues. As DNA, the CDR3 is TGTGCCAGCAGCCGGACAGGAAACACTGAAGCTTTCTTT. Its translation is CASSRTGNTEAFF.

This clonotype was counted many times. V gene TRBV10-3 combines with J gene TRBJ1-2; 7 bases agree with TRBD1. The CDR3 length is 15 residues. V lost 6 bases to trimming and J lost 1 base; unmatched junction nucleotides: 8. The germline V gene has CDR1 ENHRY and CDR2 SYGVKD. The CDR3 DNA reads TGTGCCATCAGGACCTCGACAGGGAATAACTATGGCTACACCTTC. Translating it yields CAIRTSTGNNYGYTF.

This clonotype showed up many times. CDR3 protein: CASSRLRAVETDTQYF. The CDR3 DNA reads TGTGCCAGCAGCCGCCTAAGGGCAGTGGAAACAGATACGCAGTATTTT. The gene calls are TRBV7-9 and TRBJ2-3; D remains unclear. The CDR3 sequence is 16 residues long. V was trimmed by 5 bases and J by 3 bases, leaving 18 bases between them. Germline CDR1 and CDR2: SEHNR and FQNEAQ (reference sequence).

This clonotype was observed at least ten times. The J gene is TRBJ2-3, the V gene TRBV6-5, with 9 bases fitting TRBD2. Germline CDR1 is MNHEY and CDR2 is SVGAGI. CDR3 length equals 16 residues. Trimming at V came to 0 bases and at J to 4 bases, leaving 5 bases not matched to a gene. CDR3 amino acids: CASSYSTSGTSDTQYF. The CDR3 DNA reads as TGTGCCAGCAGTTACTCGACTAGCGGCACATCAGATACGCAGTATTTT.

Many counts were recorded for this clonotype. V is TRBV7-2 and J is TRBJ2-7, with 10 bases that match TRBD1. CDR1 is SGHTA and CDR2 is FQGNSA in the germline V gene. The CDR3 is 15 amino acids. The junction had 5 bases not matched to a gene; V was cut back by 4 bases and J by 2 bases. The CDR3 protein is CASSSTGTGAYEQYF. Written as DNA, the CDR3 is TGTGCCAGCAGCTCAACCGGGACAGGGGCCTACGAGCAGTACTTC.

This clonotype was counted many times. The chain uses TRBV7-8 and TRBJ1-1; D gene unclear. This CDR3 is built from 16 residues. Trimming took 3 bases from V and 1 from J, leaving 15 bases between them. The V gene's germline CDR1 is SGHVS and CDR2 FQNEAQ. The CDR3 nucleotides are TGTGCCAGCAGCTTCGTAGGTAACCGGGGGAACACTGAAGCTTTCTTT. Protein: CASSFVGNRGNTEAFF.

This clonotype has ten or more counts. The chain combines TRBV5-1 with TRBJ2-7; the D gene is possibly TRBD1 (5 bases). Germline V CDR1 and CDR2: SGHRS, YFSETQ. The CDR3 has 14 amino acids. V lost 3 bases and J 2 bases, leaving 12 bases between the germline ends. As DNA, the CDR3 is TGCGCCAGCAGCTCGACAGCAGGGACCTACGAGCAGTACTTC. Protein: CASSSTAGTYEQYF.

This clonotype was counted only a few times. A much larger clonotype is one base distant, so this may be a read error. The chain couples TRBV7-8 to TRBJ2-1; TRBD2 matches 10 bases. The J segment lost 0 bases and the V segment lost 7 bases, leaving 9 bases of the junction unmatched. Germline V CDR1 and CDR2: SGHVS, FQNEAQ. The CDR3 runs to 17 residues. Written as DNA, the CDR3 is TGTGCCAGCACCCAGATGTCTAGCGGGAGCTCCTACAATGAGCAGTTCTTC. As protein: CASTQMSSGSSYNEQFF. The full variable domain, with the rest looked up from reference TRBV7-8 and TRBJ2-1, is GAGVSQSPRYKVAKRGQDVALRCDPISGHVSLFWYQQALGQGPEFLTYFQNEAQLDKSGLPSDRFFAERPEGSVSTLKIQRTQQEDSAVYLCASTQMSSGSSYNEQFFGPGTRLTVL.

On this clonotype itself: A read error may produce the germline difference seen at one junction end. The chain uses TRBV7-3 and TRBJ2-2, with TRBD2 as a possible D gene (6 bases). Looked up from germline, CDR1 is SGHTA and CDR2 is FQGTGA. The CDR3 totals 14 residues. In DNA form, the CDR3 reads TGTGCCAGCATCAACGGAGGGAATACCGGGGAGCCGTTTTTT. It yields the protein CASINGGNTGEPFF.

This clonotype qualifies as medium-sized (0.01 to 0.1%). V usage is TRBV11-2 and J usage is TRBJ1-1; TRBD1 might be the D (5 bases). There are 17 residues in the CDR3. Germline lookup yields CDR1 SGHAT and CDR2 FQNNGV. The germline V and J ends were trimmed by 0 bases and 1 base, with 15 bases remaining between them. The CDR3 coding sequence is TGTGCCAGCAGCTTAGAGGGGGACGCCCGTCAGAACACTGAAGCTTTCTTT. Translation: CASSLEGDARQNTEAFF.

This clonotype was detected once. The chain recombines TRBV5-1 with TRBJ2-2; D possibly corresponds to TRBD1 (5 bases). V shed 4 bases and J shed 2 bases, with 15 bases lying between them. There are 16 residues in the CDR3. Germline V CDR1 and CDR2: SGHRS, YFSETQ. The CDR3 nucleotides read TGCGCCAGCAGCCCTTTGACAGCCGCTAACACCGGGGAGCTGTTTTTT. Translation: CASSPLTAANTGELFF.

The sample holds a few counts of this clonotype. With a much larger clone just one base away, this may be a read error. The rearrangement links TRBV4-2 to TRBJ2-2; D gene unclear. Looked up from germline, CDR1 is LGHNA and CDR2 is YNFKEQ. V was pared by 1 base and J by 0 bases, with 6 bases between. This CDR3 is built from 15 residues. The CDR3 sequence is CASSQAGANTGELFF. The CDR3 bases are TGTGCCAGCAGCCAAGCTGGAGCGAACACCGGGGAGCTGTTTTTT.

This clonotype was detected only once. Here the CDR3 DNA reads TGTGCCATCAGTGGCCGGGACAGGGGGTTCTATGGCTACACCTTC. Its translation is CAISGRDRGFYGYTF. The gene calls are TRBV10-3 and TRBJ1-2; 11 nucleotides align to TRBD1. Germline loops: CDR1 ENHRY, CDR2 SYGVKD. V lost 4 bases to trimming and J lost 4 bases; unmatched junction nucleotides: 5. CDR3 length: 15 residues.

Notes on this clonotype: A far larger clone lies a single base away; this is likely a read error. The chain couples TRBV6-6 to TRBJ2-3, with D possibly being TRBD2 (5 bases). V lost 0 bases and J 4 bases, leaving 14 bases between the germline ends. Germline CDR1 and CDR2: MNHNY and SVGAGI (reference sequence). The length of the CDR3 is 16 residues. DNA of the CDR3: TGTGCCAGCAGTTACTCGACTATCGGCACATCAGATACGCAGTATTTT. Translated: CASSYSTIGTSDTQYF.

Worth noting for this clonotype: A far larger clone is one base from this, pointing to a likely read error. V usage is TRBV20-1 and J usage is TRBJ2-4; D is ambiguous. The J call may be wrong; the DNA end is better matched by TRBJ2-1. The CDR3 has 11 residues. Germline V gene data show CDR1 as DFQATT and CDR2 as SNEGSKA (reference sequence). The CDR3 nucleotides are TGCAGTGCTAGCGAAGACAATGATCAGTTCTTC. Protein: CSASEDNDQFF.

This clonotype is medium-sized within its sample. The chain uses TRBV6-1 and TRBJ2-2; 12 nucleotides match TRBD2. Germline V gene sequence: CDR1 MNHNS, CDR2 SASEGT. Trimming took 7 bases from V and 5 from J; bases not matched to a gene: 5. The CDR3 loop spans 15 amino acids. The CDR3 coding sequence is TGTGCCAGCACTAGCGGGGGGGCCGGGACCGGGGAGCTGTTTTTT. Protein: CASTSGGAGTGELFF.

As regards this clonotype: The junction does not match germline at one end; this may be a read error. For the CDR3, the DNA is TGCGCCAGCAGCTTGGGGACCACCTGGGAGCTGTTTTTT. It is translated as CASSLGTTWELFF. The rearrangement links TRBV5-1 to TRBJ2-2; D is ambiguous. The CDR3 extends over 13 amino acids. The V gene's germline CDR1 is SGHRS and CDR2 YFSETQ.